The 23 T cell receptor beta chains in this list originate from one sample, sequenced in a study of blood T cells in healthy people across ages (dated by TCRdb to 2015 to 2017). Library preparation was by 5' RACE. Sequencing was performed on an Illumina HiSeq 2500. A second roughly 6 to 12 cycle PCR used a sample-barcoded 5' primer and a J-beta primer mix. TCRdb redid the processing of the public reads, applying fastp at Q25 and MiXCR, and retained in-frame beta chains. Rows are combined by CDR3 protein, so each entry shows the most common genes and DNA. The sample table lists under 1,100,000 distinct CDR3 sequences, around 27% of them with a count of one. The ten top clones hold 0.65% to 0.95% of the sample. This sample was also put to use in a study of T cells of mothers and their children.

Sequenced sample: blood. These receptors were obtained from a girl aged 2 to 10 in good health.

V gene TRBV5-1 combines with J gene TRBJ2-2; D call uncertain. Germline lookup yields CDR1 SGHRS and CDR2 YFSETQ. Trimming pared 0 bases from V and 1 base from J, leaving 7 bases between. The CDR3 is made up of 15 amino acids. CDR3 protein: CASSLETRNTGELFF. CDR3 sequence (DNA): TGCGCCAGCAGCTTGGAGACAAGGAACACCGGGGAGCTGTTTTTT.

The rearrangement uses TRBV7-3 and TRBJ2-1, with a possible D match to TRBD2 (7 bases). The CDR3 spans 16 residues. With 1 base removed from V and 8 bases from J, the gap between germline ends came to 18 bases. Germline assignment: CDR1 SGHTA and CDR2 FQGTGA. CDR3 DNA sequence: TGTGCCAGCAGCTTAATCGGGGGCGGGAGCACCCATGAGCAGTTCTTC. It yields the protein CASSLIGGGSTHEQFF.

V gene TRBV7-9 combines with J gene TRBJ2-5; TRBD1 matches at 10 bases. Germline V CDR1 and CDR2: SEHNR, FQNEAQ (reference sequence). After removal of 4 bases from V and 4 bases from J, the junction contained 9 bases not matched to a gene. The CDR3 runs 16 residues. This CDR3 is CASSYYRQGAGETQYF. CDR3 DNA sequence: TGTGCCAGCAGCTACTACCGACAGGGGGCGGGAGAGACCCAGTACTTC.

V is TRBV29-1 and J is TRBJ2-4; possibly TRBD2 for D (5 bases). Trimming removed 4 bases from V and 0 bases from J, with 13 bases in between. The V gene's germline CDR1 is SQVTM and CDR2 ANQGSEA. The CDR3 contains 15 residues. The CDR3 reads CSVAFMGAAKNIQYF. CDR3 in DNA: TGCAGCGTTGCATTTATGGGAGCAGCCAAAAACATTCAGTACTTC.

This clonotype was seen only a few times. The chain is built from TRBV28 and TRBJ2-7; D gene ambiguous. V lost 6 bases to trimming and J lost 2 bases, with 8 bases between them. Germline V lookup: CDR1 MDHEN, CDR2 SYDVKM. The CDR3 covers 12 residues. The CDR3 here is CASRPGPYEQYF. As DNA, the CDR3 is TGTGCCAGCAGGCCGGGTCCCTACGAGCAGTACTTC. The full variable domain, its missing parts supplied by reference TRBV28 and TRBJ2-7, is DVKVTQSSRYLVKRTGEKVFLECVQDMDHENMFWYRQDPGLGLRLIYFSYDVKMKEKGDIPEGYSVSREKKERFSLILESASTNQTSMYLCASRPGPYEQYFGPGTRLTVT.

The rearrangement uses TRBV28 and TRBJ2-1; 9 nucleotides align to TRBD1. V shed 7 bases and J 8 bases; nucleotides not matched to a gene: 9. The CDR3 spans 14 residues. Per the germline V gene, CDR1 is MDHEN and CDR2 is SYDVKM. DNA of the CDR3: TGTGCCAGCAATCTACAGGGGGCGTGGGATGAGCAGTTCTTC. Protein: CASNLQGAWDEQFF.

V and J are TRBV11-1 and TRBJ2-1, with D unclear. This CDR3 is built from 12 residues. Trimming left V 2 bases short and J 8 bases short, with 7 bases between. The V gene's germline CDR1 is SGHAT and CDR2 FQDESV (reference sequence). CDR3 nucleotide sequence: TGTGCCAGCAGCTTACGCCCCGATGAGCAGTTCTTC. Its translation is CASSLRPDEQFF.

The chain recombines TRBV11-2 with TRBJ2-5, with a tentative D call TRBD2 (6 bases). The J call may be in error: the DNA end matches TRBJ2-1 better. Looked up from germline, CDR1 is SGHAT and CDR2 is FQNNGV. The CDR3 totals 14 residues. The chain's CDR3 is CASIPWGEYNEQFF. The CDR3 region has the DNA TGTGCCAGCATCCCGTGGGGGGAATACAATGAGCAGTTCTTC.

The CDR3 reads CASSSPRGSGPGELFF. CDR3 coding DNA: TGTGCCAGCAGTTCCCCAAGGGGGAGCGGTCCCGGGGAGCTGTTTTTT. The rearrangement links TRBV12-3 or TRBV12-4 to TRBJ2-2, with D perhaps matching TRBD1 (6 bases). This CDR3 is 16 amino acids long. Trimming removed 4 bases from V and 6 bases from J, with 18 bases in between.

The chain links TRBV29-1 to TRBJ2-7; 7 bases align to TRBD1. Germline trimming cut 6 bases from V and 2 bases from J; bases unmatched to any gene: 10. The germline V gene has CDR1 SQVTM and CDR2 ANQGSEA. CDR3 length: 14 amino acids. The CDR3 region has the DNA TGCAGCGTCAGCTCCTGGGACAGCGCCTACGAGCAGTACTTC. It translates to CSVSSWDSAYEQYF.

The V and J genes are TRBV29-1 and TRBJ2-1, with 9 bases identical to TRBD2. From germline, CDR1 is SQVTM and CDR2 ANQGSEA. The CDR3 is 15 residues long. Germline trimming cut 7 bases from V and 4 bases from J; bases unmatched to any gene: 11. CDR3 sequence reads: CSAVATSGPYNEQFF. DNA of the CDR3: TGCAGCGCCGTTGCAACTAGCGGGCCTTACAATGAGCAGTTCTTC.

This clonotype was recorded a few times. The chain employs TRBV4-3 and TRBJ1-5, with 8 bases identical to TRBD1. The CDR3 loop spans 17 amino acids. Per the germline V gene, CDR1 is LGHNA and CDR2 is YSLEER. J lost 1 base, V lost 0 bases, and 5 bases had no gene match. The CDR3 DNA follows: TGCGCCAGCAGCCAAGATTTCAGGGGGCAAAGCAATCAGCCCCAGCATTTT. Translated, it gives CASSQDFRGQSNQPQHF.

Worth noting for this clonotype: A much larger clonotype is one base distant, so this may be a read error. The chain has TRBV5-1 and TRBJ2-1; 12 bases match TRBD2. Germline values: CDR1 SGHRS, CDR2 YFSETQ. The CDR3 is made up of 15 amino acids. The CDR3 region is CASSIASGGAYERFF. CDR3 in DNA: TGCGCCAGCAGCATCGCTAGCGGGGGGGCCTATGAGCGGTTCTTC.

This chain links TRBV24-1 with TRBJ2-5, with 7 bases identical to TRBD1. V shed 4 bases, J shed 5 bases, and the junction held 6 bases outside the gene matches. The CDR3 loop spans 14 amino acids. Looked up from germline, CDR1 is KGHDR and CDR2 is SFDVKD. CDR3 region: CATSDSTGWETQYF. In DNA form, the CDR3 reads TGTGCCACCAGTGACTCGACAGGGTGGGAGACCCAGTACTTC.

This clonotype has a count of ten or more. The rearrangement joins TRBV29-1 to TRBJ1-1; D gene uncertain. The CDR3 length is 13 residues. V was trimmed by 6 bases and J by 0 bases, leaving 11 bases between them. CDR1 and CDR2 (germline): SQVTM, ANQGSEA. CDR3: CSVLRVMNTEAFF. For the CDR3, the DNA is TGCAGCGTGCTGAGGGTAATGAACACTGAAGCTTTCTTT.

The V and J genes are TRBV5-1 and TRBJ2-1, with 13 bases aligning to TRBD2. The CDR3 sequence is 16 residues long. Germline CDR1 reads SGHRS; CDR2 reads YFSETQ. V gave up 1 base and J gave up 10 bases; unmatched junction bases: 8. The CDR3 region is CASSLSDVLAGGEQFF. The CDR3 DNA sequence: TGCGCCAGCAGCTTGTCAGACGTACTAGCGGGAGGGGAGCAGTTCTTC.

This clonotype was seen a handful of times. The chain is built from TRBV7-6 and TRBJ1-1, with a weak D call TRBD1 (5 bases). V shed 5 bases and J shed 4 bases, with 17 bases lying between them. Germline assignment: CDR1 SGHVS and CDR2 FNYEAQ. CDR3 length equals 15 residues. This chain's CDR3 is CASSPGPTMSTEAFF. CDR3 bases: TGTGCCAGCAGCCCGGGGCCCACAATGAGCACTGAAGCTTTCTTT.

The rearrangement links TRBV10-3 to TRBJ1-2; D is ambiguous. CDR1 is ENHRY and CDR2 is SYGVKD in the germline V gene. The CDR3 sequence is 13 residues long. Trimming stripped 3 bases from V and 4 bases from J, with 9 bases between. CDR3: CAISDRGGYGYTF. The CDR3 DNA reads as TGTGCCATCAGTGACCGTGGTGGCTATGGCTACACCTTC.

This clonotype was counted ten times or more. The chain carries TRBV7-9 and TRBJ1-6; D gene ambiguous. Germline lookup yields CDR1 SEHNR and CDR2 FQNEAQ (reference sequence). Trimming shortened V by 1 base and J by 10 bases, and 5 bases separated the two germline ends. The CDR3 is 12 amino acids. The CDR3, as DNA: TGTGCCAGCAGCTTAGGATCCTCACCCCTCCACTTT. This translates into CASSLGSSPLHF.

The chain has TRBV6-2 or TRBV6-3 and TRBJ1-2, with D possibly being TRBD1 (6 bases). Germline V CDR1 and CDR2: MNHEY, SVGEGT. Trimming removed 6 bases at V and 3 bases at J, with 17 bases between. This CDR3 has 15 amino acids. In DNA, the CDR3 is TGTGCCAGCAGACCCCCGGGACATAGAGACTATGGCTACACCTTC. It specifies CASRPPGHRDYGYTF.

In nucleotides, the CDR3 is TGTGCCAGCAGCTATACAGGGGGTCAAAATGGCTACACCTTC. Translating it yields CASSYTGGQNGYTF. The chain combines TRBV7-2 with TRBJ1-2; 8 bases are shared with TRBD1. CDR1 is SGHTA and CDR2 is FQGNSA in the germline V gene. The junction had 7 bases not matched to a gene; V was cut back by 4 bases and J by 6 bases. This CDR3 region has 14 residues.

This clonotype has a single count. CDR3 DNA sequence: TGCGCCAGCAGCTTGGCGGGGGCCATTGAAGCTTTCTTT. Translation: CASSLAGAIEAFF. The chain links TRBV5-1 to TRBJ1-1, with TRBD1 as a possible D gene (6 bases). This CDR3 has 13 residues. The V and J ends lost 0 bases and 7 bases respectively, with 10 bases between them. Germline-derived CDR1 and CDR2 are SGHRS and YFSETQ.

The chain is built from TRBV12-3 or TRBV12-4 and TRBJ1-6, with 7 bases lining up with TRBD1. The CDR3 runs to 18 residues. Losses at the gene ends were 2 bases for V and 9 bases for J; bases not matched to a gene: 16. CDR3 residues: CASSLHTGDSYTISPLHF. CDR3 in DNA: TGTGCCAGCAGTTTACATACTGGGGACAGCTACACCATTTCACCCCTCCACTTT.